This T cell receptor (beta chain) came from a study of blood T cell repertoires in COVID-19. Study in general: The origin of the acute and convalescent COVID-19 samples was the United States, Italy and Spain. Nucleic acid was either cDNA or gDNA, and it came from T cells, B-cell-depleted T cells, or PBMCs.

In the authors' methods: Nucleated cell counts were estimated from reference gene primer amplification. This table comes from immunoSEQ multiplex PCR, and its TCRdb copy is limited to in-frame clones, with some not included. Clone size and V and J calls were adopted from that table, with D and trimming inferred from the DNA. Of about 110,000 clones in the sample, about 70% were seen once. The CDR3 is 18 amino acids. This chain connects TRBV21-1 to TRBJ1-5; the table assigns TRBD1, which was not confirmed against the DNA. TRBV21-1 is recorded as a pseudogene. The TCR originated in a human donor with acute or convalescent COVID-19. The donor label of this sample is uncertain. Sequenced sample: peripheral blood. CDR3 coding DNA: TGTGCCAGCAGCAAAGGGGCAGGGGGCGATTTAGGCAATCAGCCCCAGCATTTT. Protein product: CASSKGAGGDLGNQPQHF.